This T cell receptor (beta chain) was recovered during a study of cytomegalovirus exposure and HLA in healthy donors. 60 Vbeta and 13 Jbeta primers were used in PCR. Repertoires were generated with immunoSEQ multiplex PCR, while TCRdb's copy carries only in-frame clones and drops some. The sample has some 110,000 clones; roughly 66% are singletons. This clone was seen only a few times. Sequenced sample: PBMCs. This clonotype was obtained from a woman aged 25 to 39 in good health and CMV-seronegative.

CDR3 residues: CASSLMGLAGGRMSYEQYF. For the CDR3, the DNA is TGTGCCAGCAGTTTGATGGGACTAGCGGGAGGGCGAATGTCCTACGAGCAGTACTTC. The rearrangement uses TRBV28 and TRBJ2-7, with TRBD2 identical over 16 bases. The germline CDR1 and CDR2 sequences are MDHEN and SYDVKM. This CDR3 is built from 19 residues. Losses at the gene ends were 3 bases for V and 1 base for J; bases not matched to a gene: 9.